This is a list of T cell receptor beta chains from one sample in a study of OX40 agonist ivuxolimab in advanced cancers. Profiled with immunoSEQ multiplex PCR; TCRdb holds only in-frame clones, not every one. Of 35,000 to 40,000 clones in the sample, nearly 90% were seen once. The specimen was CD4+ or CD8+ T cells sorted from blood, collected in a trial of the OX40 agonist ivuxolimab. These receptors originate from an adult with an advanced solid tumor such as melanoma, head and neck, liver or kidney cancer. CDR3s include the opening cysteine and the closing phenylalanine or tryptophan. The order of the fields is V gene, CDR3 length, D gene, J gene, clone size, CDR3 DNA, CDR3 protein. The D gene is left open where the match is weak. The listing skips clone size in some rows; elsewhere it reads once, few, many or a size class.

v_call: TRBV4-3
cdr3_length: 15
d_call: -
j_call: TRBJ1-4
clone_size: -
cdr3_nt: TGCGCCAGCAGCCCGAGTCCAGGGATAGGTGAAAAACTGTTTTTT
cdr3_aa: CASSPSPGIGEKLFF

v_call: TRBV7-9
cdr3_length: 17
d_call: -
j_call: TRBJ1-3
clone_size: -
cdr3_nt: TGTGCCAGCAGCCCCCCCATGCCAGGGGCCTCTGGAAACACCATATATTTT
cdr3_aa: CASSPPMPGASGNTIYF

v_call: TRBV6-1
cdr3_length: 16
d_call: -
j_call: TRBJ2-7
clone_size: -
cdr3_nt: TGTGCCAGCAGTGAGTGGGGGGCTAGCGTTTCCTACGAGCAGTACTTC
cdr3_aa: CASSEWGASVSYEQYF

v_call: TRBV28
cdr3_length: 14
d_call: -
j_call: TRBJ2-1
clone_size: -
cdr3_nt: TGTGCCAGCAGACAGTGGTACAGCAGCAATGAGCAGTTCTTC
cdr3_aa: CASRQWYSSNEQFF

v_call: TRBV27
cdr3_length: 15
d_call: TRBD1
j_call: TRBJ2-5
clone_size: few
cdr3_nt: TGTGCCAGCAGGGCGGAGACAGGGGCTTTAGAGACCCAGTACTTC
cdr3_aa: CASRAETGALETQYF

v_call: TRBV7-8
cdr3_length: 12
d_call: -
j_call: TRBJ1-1
clone_size: -
cdr3_nt: TGTGCCAGCAGCCTTAACATGGCTGAAGCTTTCTTT
cdr3_aa: CASSLNMAEAFF

v_call: TRBV11-2
cdr3_length: 14
d_call: -
j_call: TRBJ2-5
clone_size: -
cdr3_nt: TGTGCCAGCAGCTTCCCCGGTCAGGGTGGGACCCAGTACTTC
cdr3_aa: CASSFPGQGGTQYF

v_call: TRBV28
cdr3_length: 15
d_call: TRBD1
j_call: TRBJ1-6
clone_size: -
cdr3_nt: TGTGCCAGCAGCAAACTAGAGGGGGCGAGTTCACCCCTCCACTTT
cdr3_aa: CASSKLEGASSPLHF

v_call: TRBV6-5
cdr3_length: 15
d_call: TRBD2
j_call: TRBJ2-5
clone_size: -
cdr3_nt: TGTGCCAGCAGGCGATTAGCGGGGGGGCAAGAGACCCAGTACTTC
cdr3_aa: CASRRLAGGQETQYF

v_call: TRBV5-1
cdr3_length: 15
d_call: TRBD1
j_call: TRBJ2-1
clone_size: -
cdr3_nt: TGCGCCAGCAGCTTGTGGACAGGGGTAGGCAATGAGCAGTTCTTC
cdr3_aa: CASSLWTGVGNEQFF

v_call: TRBV6-5
cdr3_length: 15
d_call: TRBD1
j_call: TRBJ2-7
clone_size: -
cdr3_nt: TGTGCCAGCGAATCGGGACAGGGGGCGAGGGACGAGCAGTACTTC
cdr3_aa: CASESGQGARDEQYF

v_call: TRBV19
cdr3_length: 13
d_call: TRBD1
j_call: TRBJ2-2
clone_size: -
cdr3_nt: TGTGCCACCTGGGACAGGGGAACCGGGGAGCTGTTTTTT
cdr3_aa: CATWDRGTGELFF

v_call: TRBV19
cdr3_length: 9
d_call: -
j_call: TRBJ2-1
clone_size: -
cdr3_nt: TGTGCCAGTGGTGCACCGGGGTTCTTC
cdr3_aa: CASGAPGFF

v_call: TRBV5-6
cdr3_length: 18
d_call: -
j_call: TRBJ2-1
clone_size: -
cdr3_nt: TGTGCCAGCAGCTTGGCCGAAATACATTTTGGCTCCTACAATGAGCAGTTCTTC
cdr3_aa: CASSLAEIHFGSYNEQFF

v_call: TRBV7-2
cdr3_length: 11
d_call: -
j_call: TRBJ2-5
clone_size: -
cdr3_nt: TGTGCCAGCAGCTTTTCCGGGACCCAGTACTTC
cdr3_aa: CASSFSGTQYF

v_call: TRBV27
cdr3_length: 14
d_call: -
j_call: TRBJ2-7
clone_size: -
cdr3_nt: TGTGCCAGCAGTCCGACCGGGACGGCCTACGAGCAGTACTTC
cdr3_aa: CASSPTGTAYEQYF

v_call: TRBV28
cdr3_length: 16
d_call: -
j_call: TRBJ1-5
clone_size: -
cdr3_nt: TGTGCCAGCAGTTCACCCGGGACGGAGTTTGGACAGCCCCAGCATTTT
cdr3_aa: CASSSPGTEFGQPQHF

v_call: TRBV6-1
cdr3_length: 16
d_call: -
j_call: TRBJ1-3
clone_size: -
cdr3_nt: TGTGCCAGCAGTGAGGTCCGGCTGACTTTTTTGGACACCATATATTTT
cdr3_aa: CASSEVRLTFLDTIYF

v_call: TRBV7-6
cdr3_length: 18
d_call: TRBD1
j_call: TRBJ1-4
clone_size: -
cdr3_nt: TGTGCCAGCACCAAGGGTGGAGGCAGGGGGCGCTTAGGAGAAAAACTGTTTTTT
cdr3_aa: CASTKGGGRGRLGEKLFF